This TCR beta chain was identified in a study of tumor-infiltrating lymphocytes in primary liver carcinoma. Study-wide results and caveats: It was in tumors, not blood, that the top-250-clone fraction was significantly higher (p = 0.039). The study used bulk unsorted samples and so did not compare CD4+ and CD8+ repertoires. Overlap in tumor-adjacent and tumor-blood pairs fell below that of tumor region pairs.

Unsorted whole blood supplied the RNA, and germline DNA was extracted too. The patients, who had chronic HBV infection, were treatment-naive (untreated). Germline V gives CDR1 SGHRS, CDR2 YFSETQ. The CDR3 extends over 14 amino acids. Note on this clonotype: The antigen is unknown. Its ends do not fully match the called genes, so a read error is possible.

The researchers produced TCR beta cDNA from 500 to 550 ng total RNA with a constant-region primer. Modified slightly, ARM-PCR produced TCR beta libraries over three nested multiplex PCR rounds. PCR rounds one and two used TRBV1-TRBV30 forward primers with a C-beta reverse primer for roughly 10 cycles each. MiXCR was run by TCRdb on the multiplex PCR reads, yielding one entry per CDR3 protein. In the table there are about 180,000 distinct CDR3 sequences, about 60% of which are singletons. Sequenced sample: peripheral blood. The V call is TRBV5-1, the J call TRBJ2-7; either TRBD1 or TRBD2 may supply D (5 bases each). The source of this sequence is a man aged 40-49 years with primary liver carcinoma and hepatitis B virus infection. This CDR3 reads CASNLRDPRYEQYF. CDR3 sequence (DNA): TGCGCCAGCAACTTGAGGGACCCGAGGTACGAGCAGTACTTC.